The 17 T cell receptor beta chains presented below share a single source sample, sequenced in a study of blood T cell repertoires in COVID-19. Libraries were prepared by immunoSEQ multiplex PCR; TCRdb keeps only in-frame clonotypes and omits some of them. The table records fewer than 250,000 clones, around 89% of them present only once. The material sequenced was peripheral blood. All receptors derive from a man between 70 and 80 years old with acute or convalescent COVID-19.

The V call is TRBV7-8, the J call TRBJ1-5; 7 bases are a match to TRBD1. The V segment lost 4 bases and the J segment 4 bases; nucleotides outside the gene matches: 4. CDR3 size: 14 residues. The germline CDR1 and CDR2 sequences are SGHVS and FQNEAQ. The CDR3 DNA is TGTGCCAGCAGCTCCGACAGGGTGAATCAGCCCCAGCATTTT. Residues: CASSSDRVNQPQHF.

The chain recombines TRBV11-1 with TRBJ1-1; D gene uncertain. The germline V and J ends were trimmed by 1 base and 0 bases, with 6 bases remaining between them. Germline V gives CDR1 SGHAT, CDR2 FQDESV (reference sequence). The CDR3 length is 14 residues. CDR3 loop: CASSLDGVNTEAFF. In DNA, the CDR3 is TGTGCCAGCAGCTTAGACGGGGTGAACACTGAAGCTTTCTTT.

The DNA for the CDR3 is TGTGCCAGCCAGACAGGGGACACTGAAGCTTTCTTT. It is translated as CASQTGDTEAFF. The chain uses TRBV28 and TRBJ1-1; 8 positions match TRBD1. The germline V gene encodes CDR1 MDHEN and CDR2 SYDVKM. Germline trimming cut 8 bases from V and 3 bases from J; bases unmatched to any gene: 2. The CDR3 extends over 12 amino acids.

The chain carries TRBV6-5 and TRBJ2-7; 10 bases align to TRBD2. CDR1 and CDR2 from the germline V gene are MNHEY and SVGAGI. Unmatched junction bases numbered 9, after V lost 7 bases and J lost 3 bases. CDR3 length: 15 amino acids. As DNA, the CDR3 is TGTGCCAGCAAAATCCTAGCGGGAGAGTACTACGAGCAGTACTTC. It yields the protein CASKILAGEYYEQYF.

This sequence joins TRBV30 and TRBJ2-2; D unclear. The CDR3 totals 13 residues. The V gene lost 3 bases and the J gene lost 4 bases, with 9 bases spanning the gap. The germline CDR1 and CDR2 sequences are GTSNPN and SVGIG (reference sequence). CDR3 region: CAWRPQVTGELFF. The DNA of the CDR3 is TGTGCCTGGAGACCCCAGGTCACCGGGGAGCTGTTTTTT.

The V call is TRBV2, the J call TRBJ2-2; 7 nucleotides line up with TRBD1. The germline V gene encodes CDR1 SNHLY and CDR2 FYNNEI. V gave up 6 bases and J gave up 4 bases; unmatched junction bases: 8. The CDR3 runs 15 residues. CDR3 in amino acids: CASSEGALGTGELFF. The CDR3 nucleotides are TGTGCCAGCAGCGAGGGGGCATTGGGCACCGGGGAGCTGTTTTTT.

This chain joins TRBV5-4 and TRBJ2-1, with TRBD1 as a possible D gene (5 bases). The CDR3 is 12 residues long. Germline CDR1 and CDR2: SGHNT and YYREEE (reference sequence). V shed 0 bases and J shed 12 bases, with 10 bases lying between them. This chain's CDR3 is CASSLGGGRQFF. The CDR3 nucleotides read TGTGCCAGCAGCTTGGGGGGCGGACGGCAGTTCTTC.

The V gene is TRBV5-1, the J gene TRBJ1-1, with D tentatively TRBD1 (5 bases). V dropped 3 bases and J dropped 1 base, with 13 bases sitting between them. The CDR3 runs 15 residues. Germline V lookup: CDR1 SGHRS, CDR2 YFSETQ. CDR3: CASSSNRRGNTEAFF. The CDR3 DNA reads TGCGCCAGCAGCTCCAACCGGAGGGGGAACACTGAAGCTTTCTTT.

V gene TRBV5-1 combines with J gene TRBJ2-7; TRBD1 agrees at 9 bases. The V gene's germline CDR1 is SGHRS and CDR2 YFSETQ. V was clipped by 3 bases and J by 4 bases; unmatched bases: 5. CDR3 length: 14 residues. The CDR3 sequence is CASSSSGQGYEQYF. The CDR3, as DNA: TGCGCCAGCAGCTCCTCGGGACAGGGATACGAGCAGTACTTC.

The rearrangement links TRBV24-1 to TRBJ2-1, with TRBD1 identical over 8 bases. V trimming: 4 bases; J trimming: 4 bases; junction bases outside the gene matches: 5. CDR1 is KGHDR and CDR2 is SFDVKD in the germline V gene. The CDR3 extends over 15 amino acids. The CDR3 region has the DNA TGTGCCACCAGTGACCCGGGACAGGTGTACAATGAGCAGTTCTTC. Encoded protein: CATSDPGQVYNEQFF.

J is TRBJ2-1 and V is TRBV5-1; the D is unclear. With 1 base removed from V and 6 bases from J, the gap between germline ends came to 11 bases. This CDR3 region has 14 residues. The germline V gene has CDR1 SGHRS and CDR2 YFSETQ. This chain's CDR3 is CASSLPDMSNEQFF. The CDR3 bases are TGCGCCAGCAGCTTGCCCGACATGAGCAATGAGCAGTTCTTC. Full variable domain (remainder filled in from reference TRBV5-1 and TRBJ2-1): KAGVTQTPRYLIKTRGQQVTLSCSPISGHRSVSWYQQTPGQGLQFLFEYFSETQRNKGNFPGRFSGRQFSNSRSEMNVSTLELGDSALYLCASSLPDMSNEQFFGPGTRLTVL.

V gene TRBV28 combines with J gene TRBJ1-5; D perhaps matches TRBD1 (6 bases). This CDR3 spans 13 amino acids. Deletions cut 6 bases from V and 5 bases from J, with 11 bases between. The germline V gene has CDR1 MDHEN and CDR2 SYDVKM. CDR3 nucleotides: TGTGCCAGCAGGGAACAGGGCGATCAGCCCCAGCATTTT. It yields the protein CASREQGDQPQHF.

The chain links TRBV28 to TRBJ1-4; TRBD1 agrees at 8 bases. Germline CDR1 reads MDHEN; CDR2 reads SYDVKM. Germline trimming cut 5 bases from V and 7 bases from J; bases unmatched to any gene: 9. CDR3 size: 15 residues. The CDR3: CASSQLTGGGEKLFF. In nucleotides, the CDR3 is TGTGCCAGCAGTCAATTAACAGGGGGGGGTGAAAAACTGTTTTTT.

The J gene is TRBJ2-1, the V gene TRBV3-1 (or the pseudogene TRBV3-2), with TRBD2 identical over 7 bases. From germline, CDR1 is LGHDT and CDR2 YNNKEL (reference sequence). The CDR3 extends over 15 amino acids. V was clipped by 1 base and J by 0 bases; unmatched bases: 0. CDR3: CASSQAGGSYNEQFF. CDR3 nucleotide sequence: TGTGCCAGCAGCCAAGCGGGGGGCTCCTACAATGAGCAGTTCTTC.

The CDR3 region has the DNA TGTGCCAGCAGCTTAAGCGGCGGGTCCACAGATACGCAGTATTTT. This sequence encodes CASSLSGGSTDTQYF. The rearrangement links TRBV7-9 to TRBJ2-3, with D possibly TRBD2 on 5 matching bases. Germline values: CDR1 SEHNR, CDR2 FQNEAQ (reference sequence). CDR3 length: 15 amino acids. The ends were cut back, 2 bases at V and 2 bases at J, with 11 bases in the middle.

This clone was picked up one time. CDR3 sequence (DNA): TGTGCCAGCAGTTTAAAGCGGGAGGCCGGGGGGACCCAGTACTTC. This gives the protein CASSLKREAGGTQYF. The V and J genes are TRBV6-5 and TRBJ2-5; 9 bases are shared with TRBD2. This CDR3 region has 15 residues. V shed 4 bases and J 7 bases; nucleotides not matched to a gene: 10. In germline, CDR1 is MNHEY, CDR2 SVGAGI.

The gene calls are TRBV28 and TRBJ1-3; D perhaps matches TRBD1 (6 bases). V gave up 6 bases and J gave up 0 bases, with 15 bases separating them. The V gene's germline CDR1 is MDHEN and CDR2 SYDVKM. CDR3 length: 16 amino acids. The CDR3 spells CASRRGQPLSGNTIYF. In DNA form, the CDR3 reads TGTGCCAGCAGACGAGGACAGCCCCTCTCTGGAAACACCATATATTTT.